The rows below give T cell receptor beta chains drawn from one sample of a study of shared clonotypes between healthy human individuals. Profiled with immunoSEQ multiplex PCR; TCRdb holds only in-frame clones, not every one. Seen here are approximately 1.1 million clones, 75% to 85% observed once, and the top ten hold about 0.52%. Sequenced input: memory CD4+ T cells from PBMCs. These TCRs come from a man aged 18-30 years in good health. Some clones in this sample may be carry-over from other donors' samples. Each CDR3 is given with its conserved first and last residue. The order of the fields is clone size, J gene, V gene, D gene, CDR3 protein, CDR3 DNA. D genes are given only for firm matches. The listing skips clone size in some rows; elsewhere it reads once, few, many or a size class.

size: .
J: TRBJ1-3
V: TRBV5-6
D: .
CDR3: CASSLLGNTIYF
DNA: TGTGCCAGCAGCTTGTTGGGAAACACCATATATTTT

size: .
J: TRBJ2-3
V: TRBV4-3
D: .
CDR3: CASSQEGAGTDTQYF
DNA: TGCGCCAGCAGCCAAGAGGGGGCCGGTACAGATACGCAGTATTTT

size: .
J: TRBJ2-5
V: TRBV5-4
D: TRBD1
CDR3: CASSLGTGVQETQYF
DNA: TGTGCCAGCAGCTTGGGGACAGGGGTGCAAGAGACCCAGTACTTC

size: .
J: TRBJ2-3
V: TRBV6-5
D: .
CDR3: CASTAGVPDTQYF
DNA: TGTGCCAGCACGGCAGGGGTGCCAGATACGCAGTATTTT

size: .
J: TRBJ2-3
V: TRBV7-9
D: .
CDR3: CASSLTPSVDTQYF
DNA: TGTGCCAGCAGCTTGACCCCTAGCGTTGATACGCAGTATTTT

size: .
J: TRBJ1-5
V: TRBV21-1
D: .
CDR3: CASSDPGSGPWQPQHF
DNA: TGTGCCAGCAGCGACCCCGGCTCGGGGCCTTGGCAGCCCCAGCATTTT

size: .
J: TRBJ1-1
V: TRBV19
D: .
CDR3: CASAPGDTEAFF
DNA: TGTGCCAGTGCACCAGGAGATACTGAAGCTTTCTTT

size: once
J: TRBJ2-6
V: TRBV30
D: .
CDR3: CAGRWGSGANVLTF
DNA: TGTGCCGGGAGGTGGGGCTCTGGGGCCAACGTCCTGACTTTC

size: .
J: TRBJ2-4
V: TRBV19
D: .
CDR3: CASSDRASKNIQYF
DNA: TGTGCCAGTAGTGATAGGGCCAGCAAAAACATTCAGTACTTC

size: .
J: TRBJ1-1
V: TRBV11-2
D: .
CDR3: CASSLRMGLNTEAFF
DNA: TGTGCCAGCAGCTTAAGGATGGGGTTAAACACTGAAGCTTTCTTT

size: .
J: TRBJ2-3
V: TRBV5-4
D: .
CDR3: CASSGGRDRNTDTQYF
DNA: TGTGCCAGCAGCGGGGGGAGGGACAGGAACACAGATACGCAGTATTTT

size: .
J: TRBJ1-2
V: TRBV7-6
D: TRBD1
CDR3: CASSLVGTGAEGYTF
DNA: TGTGCCAGCAGCTTAGTCGGCACAGGGGCGGAAGGCTACACCTTC

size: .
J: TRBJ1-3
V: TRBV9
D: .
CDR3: CASSAEGTSGNTIYF
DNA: TGTGCCAGCAGCGCAGAGGGGACCTCTGGAAACACCATATATTTT

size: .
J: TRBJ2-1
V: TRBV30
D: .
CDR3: CAWSGSFYNEQFF
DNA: TGTGCCTGGAGTGGTAGCTTTTACAATGAGCAGTTCTTC

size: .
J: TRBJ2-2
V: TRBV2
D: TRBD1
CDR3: CASRSAGTGYTGELFF
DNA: TGTGCCAGCAGATCTGCCGGGACAGGGTACACCGGGGAGCTGTTTTTT

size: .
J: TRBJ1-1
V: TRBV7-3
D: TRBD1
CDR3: CASSRGTESEAFF
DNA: TGTGCCAGCAGCCGTGGGACAGAAAGTGAAGCTTTCTTT

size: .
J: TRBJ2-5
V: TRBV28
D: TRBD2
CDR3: CASTLPAGGTGTSQETQYF
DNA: TGTGCCAGCACCTTACCGGCGGGGGGAACCGGGACATCGCAAGAGACCCAGTACTTC

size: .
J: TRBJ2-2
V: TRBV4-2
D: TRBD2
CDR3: CASTSGRSPNTGELFF
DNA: TGTGCCAGCACTAGCGGGAGGTCTCCGAACACCGGGGAGCTGTTTTTT

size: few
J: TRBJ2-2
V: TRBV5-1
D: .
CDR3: CASSLGAWGPGELFF
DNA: TGCGCCAGCAGCTTGGGGGCCTGGGGGCCCGGGGAGCTGTTTTTT

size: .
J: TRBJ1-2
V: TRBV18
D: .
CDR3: CASSPEAGTYGYTF
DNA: TGTGCCAGCTCACCGGAAGCCGGCACCTATGGCTACACCTTC

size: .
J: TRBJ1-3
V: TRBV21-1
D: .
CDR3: CASSKSDRGNSGNTIYF
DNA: TGTGCCAGCAGCAAATCGGACAGGGGGAACTCTGGAAACACCATATATTTT

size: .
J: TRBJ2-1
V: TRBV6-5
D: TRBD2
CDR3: CASSYTSGRTTEQFF
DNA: TGTGCCAGCAGTTACACTAGCGGGAGAACTACTGAGCAGTTCTTC

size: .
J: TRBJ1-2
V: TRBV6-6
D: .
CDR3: CASSYGQGGYGYTF
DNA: TGTGCCAGCAGTTACGGGCAGGGCGGGTATGGCTACACCTTC

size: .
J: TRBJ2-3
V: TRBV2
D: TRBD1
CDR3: CASRLGTGGADTQYF
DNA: TGTGCCAGCAGGCTCGGGACAGGGGGTGCAGATACGCAGTATTTT

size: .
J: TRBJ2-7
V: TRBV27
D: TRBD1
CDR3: CASSRSGQGIYEQYF
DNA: TGTGCCAGCAGTCGCTCGGGACAGGGGATCTACGAGCAGTACTTC

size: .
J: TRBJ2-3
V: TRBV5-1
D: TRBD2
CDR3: CASSFLAGDITDTQYF
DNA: TGCGCCAGCAGCTTCCTAGCGGGAGATATAACAGATACGCAGTATTTT

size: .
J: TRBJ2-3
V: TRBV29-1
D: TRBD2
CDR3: CSVDGTSGGGDTQYF
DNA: TGCAGCGTTGATGGGACTAGCGGAGGTGGAGATACGCAGTATTTT

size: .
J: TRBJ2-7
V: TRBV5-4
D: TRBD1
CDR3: CASSSHQGEIYEQYF
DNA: TGTGCCAGCAGCTCCCACCAGGGGGAAATCTACGAGCAGTACTTC

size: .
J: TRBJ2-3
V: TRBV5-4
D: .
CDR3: CASSFPGTGTDTQYF
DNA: TGTGCCAGCAGCTTCCCCGGGACGGGCACAGATACGCAGTATTTT

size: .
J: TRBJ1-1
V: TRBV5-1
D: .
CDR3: CASSSLTSNTEAFF
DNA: TGCGCCAGCAGCTCCCTTACATCGAACACTGAAGCTTTCTTT

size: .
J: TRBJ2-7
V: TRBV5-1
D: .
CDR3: CASSLGGDTTYEQYF
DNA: TGCGCCAGCAGCTTGGGTGGGGACACGACCTACGAGCAGTACTTC

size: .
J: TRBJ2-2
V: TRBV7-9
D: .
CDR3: CASRRQGNTGELFF
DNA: TGTGCCAGCAGGCGGCAGGGGAACACCGGGGAGCTGTTTTTT

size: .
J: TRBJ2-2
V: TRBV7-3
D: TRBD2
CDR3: CASSPIPRLAGGPGTGELFF
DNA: TGTGCCAGCAGCCCCATCCCGCGACTAGCGGGAGGGCCGGGCACCGGGGAGCTGTTTTTT

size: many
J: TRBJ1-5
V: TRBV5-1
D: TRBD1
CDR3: CASSPTGIYNQPQHF
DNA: TGCGCCAGCAGCCCGACAGGGATTTACAATCAGCCCCAGCATTTT

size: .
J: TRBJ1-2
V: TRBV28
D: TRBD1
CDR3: CASSSPRVGTGVNYGYTF
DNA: TGTGCCAGCAGTTCCCCCCGGGTGGGGACAGGGGTGAACTATGGCTACACCTTC

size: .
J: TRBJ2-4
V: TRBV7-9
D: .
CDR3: CASSPKLRVANIQYF
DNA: TGTGCCAGCAGCCCGAAACTTAGAGTGGCAAACATTCAGTACTTC

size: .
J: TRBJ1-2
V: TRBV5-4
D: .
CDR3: CASSITAGINYGYTF
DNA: TGTGCCAGCAGCATCACCGCGGGGATAAACTATGGCTACACCTTC

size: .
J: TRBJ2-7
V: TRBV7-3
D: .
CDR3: CASSLSPLYEQYF
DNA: TGTGCCAGCAGCTTAAGTCCCCTCTACGAGCAGTACTTC

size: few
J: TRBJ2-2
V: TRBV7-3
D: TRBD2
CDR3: CASSPRPSGNTGELFF
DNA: TGTGCCAGCAGCCCCCGACCTAGCGGGAACACCGGGGAGCTGTTTTTT

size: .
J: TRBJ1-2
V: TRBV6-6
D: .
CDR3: CASSYLGEGGYTF
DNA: TGTGCCAGCAGTTACCTCGGGGAAGGTGGCTACACCTTC

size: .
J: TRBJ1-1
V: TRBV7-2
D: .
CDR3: CASSSMNTEAFF
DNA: TGTGCCAGCAGCTCCATGAACACTGAAGCTTTCTTT

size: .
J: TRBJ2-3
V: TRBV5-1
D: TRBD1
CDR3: CASSLVGQPNTQYF
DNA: TGCGCCAGCAGCTTGGTGGGACAGCCTAATACGCAGTATTTT

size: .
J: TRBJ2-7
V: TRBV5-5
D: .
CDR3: CASSPSAGLRDEQYF
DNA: TGTGCCAGCAGCCCGAGCGCGGGTTTGAGGGACGAGCAGTACTTC

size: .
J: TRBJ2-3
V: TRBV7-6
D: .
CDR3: CASSLIRDTQYF
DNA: TGTGCCAGCAGCCTTATCAGGGATACGCAGTATTTT

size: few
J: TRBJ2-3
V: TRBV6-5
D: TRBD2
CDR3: CASTAGGRDTQYF
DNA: TGTGCCAGCACAGCGGGAGGAAGGGATACGCAGTATTTT

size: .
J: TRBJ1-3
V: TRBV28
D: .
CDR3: CASTLPGSGNTIYF
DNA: TGTGCCAGCACCCTGCCGGGATCTGGAAACACCATATATTTT

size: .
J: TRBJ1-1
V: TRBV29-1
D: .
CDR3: CSVEGPRANTEAFF
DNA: TGCAGCGTTGAGGGTCCGAGGGCGAACACTGAAGCTTTCTTT

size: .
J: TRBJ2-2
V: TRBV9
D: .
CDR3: CASSQRGYTGELFF
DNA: TGTGCCAGCAGCCAGAGGGGGTACACCGGGGAGCTGTTTTTT

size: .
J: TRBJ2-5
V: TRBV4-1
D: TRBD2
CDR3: CASSQGLAGTETQYF
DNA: TGCGCCAGCAGCCAAGGACTAGCGGGAACAGAGACCCAGTACTTC

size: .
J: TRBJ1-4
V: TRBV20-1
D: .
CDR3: CSARVLEKLFF
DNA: TGCAGTGCTAGAGTCCTTGAAAAACTGTTTTTT

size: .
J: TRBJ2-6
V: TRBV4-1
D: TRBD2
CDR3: CASSPRGRDSSGANVLTF
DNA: TGCGCCAGCAGCCCCCGGGGGAGGGATTCTTCTGGGGCCAACGTCCTGACTTTC

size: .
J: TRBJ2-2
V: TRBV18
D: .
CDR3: CASSPVVANTGELFF
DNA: TGTGCCAGCTCACCAGTCGTAGCGAACACCGGGGAGCTGTTTTTT

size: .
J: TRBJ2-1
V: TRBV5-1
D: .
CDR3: CASSLVPGAAVNEQFF
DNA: TGCGCCAGCAGCTTGGTCCCGGGGGCGGCCGTAAATGAGCAGTTCTTC

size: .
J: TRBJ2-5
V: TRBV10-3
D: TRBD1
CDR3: CAISEGQGSSETQYF
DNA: TGTGCCATCAGTGAGGGACAGGGTTCTTCAGAGACCCAGTACTTC

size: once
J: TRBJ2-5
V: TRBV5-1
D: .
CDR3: CASSGGPGETQYF
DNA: TGCGCCAGCAGCGGGGGACCCGGGGAGACCCAGTACTTC

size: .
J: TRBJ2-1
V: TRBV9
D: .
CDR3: CASSVDSYNEQFF
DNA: TGTGCCAGCAGCGTCGACTCGTACAATGAGCAGTTCTTC

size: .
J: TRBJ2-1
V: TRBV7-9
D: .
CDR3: CASSLGLAGATQNEQFF
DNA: TGTGCCAGCAGCTTAGGTCTTGCAGGCGCGACCCAAAATGAGCAGTTCTTC

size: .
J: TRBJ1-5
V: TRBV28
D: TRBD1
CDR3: CASSLWQGVGQPQHF
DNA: TGTGCCAGCAGTTTATGGCAGGGGGTGGGTCAGCCCCAGCATTTT

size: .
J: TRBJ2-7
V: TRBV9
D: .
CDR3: CASSPDPSMGRGAYEQYF
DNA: TGTGCCAGCAGCCCAGACCCGAGTATGGGCAGGGGGGCCTACGAGCAGTACTTC